This T cell receptor (beta chain) was retrieved from a study of cytomegalovirus exposure and HLA in healthy donors. Findings of the study overall: Reportedly, cytomegalovirus status was diagnosed with high sensitivity and specificity.

Primers: 60 Vbeta forward and 13 Jbeta reverse. Repertoires were generated with immunoSEQ multiplex PCR, while TCRdb's copy carries only in-frame clones and drops some. In the table there are fewer than 95,000 clones, around 81% of which are singletons. With regard to this clone: The antigen is undetermined.

The TCR originated in a man aged 18-30 years in good health and CMV-seronegative. Source material: PBMCs.

The CDR3 region has the DNA TGTGCCAGCAGTGAGGCACATACGCAGTATTTT. This sequence encodes CASSEAHTQYF. This chain links TRBV25-1 with TRBJ2-3, with unresolved D. Germline assignment: CDR1 MGHDK and CDR2 SYGVNS. V gave up 3 bases and J gave up 7 bases, with 5 bases separating them. CDR3 size: 11 residues.